This T cell receptor beta chain appears in the sequencing data of a study of T cells in Graves' hyperthyroidism and ophthalmopathy. The CDR3 is 16 residues long. The V end lost 3 bases, the J end lost 5 bases, and 17 bases lay between the germline ends. Germline V gene data show CDR1 as DFQATT and CDR2 as SNEGSKA (reference sequence). In this sample, this clonotype turned up once. From RNA transcripts, TCR beta CDR3 regions were amplified. HTBI primers were employed in a first-round RT-PCR of the TCR CDR3. TCRdb analysed the multiplex PCR reads with MiXCR anew, one entry per CDR3 protein. The data show about 350,000 distinct CDR3 sequences, approximately 15% seen once. Hyperthyroidism patients were newly diagnosed, had disease duration under 2 months, and were aged 18 to 65 years.

Sequenced: blood. This TCR was sampled from a woman under 40 with Graves' hyperthyroidism. The V call is TRBV20-1, the J call TRBJ1-6; D might be TRBD1 (6 bases). CDR3 loop: CSASLPAGADNSPLHF. The CDR3 coding sequence is TGCAGTGCTAGTCTTCCGGCGGGGGCGGATAATTCACCCCTCCACTTT.